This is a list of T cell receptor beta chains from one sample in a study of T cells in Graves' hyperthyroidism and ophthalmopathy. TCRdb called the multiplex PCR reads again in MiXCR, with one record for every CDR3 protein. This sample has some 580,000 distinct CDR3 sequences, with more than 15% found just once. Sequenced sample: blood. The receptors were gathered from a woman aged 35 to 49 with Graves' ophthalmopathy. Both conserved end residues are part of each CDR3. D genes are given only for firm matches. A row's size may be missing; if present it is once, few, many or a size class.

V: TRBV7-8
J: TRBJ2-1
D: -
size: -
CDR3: CASSTRWESRTQFF
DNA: TGTGCCAGCAGCACTCGCTGGGAGAGTAGGACGCAGTTCTTC

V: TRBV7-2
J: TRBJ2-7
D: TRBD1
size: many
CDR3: CASSSRQGRLYEQYF
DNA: TGTGCCAGCAGCTCCCGACAGGGCCGACTCTACGAGCAGTACTTC

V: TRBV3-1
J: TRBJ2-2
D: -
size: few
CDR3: CASSQYGGRTGELFF
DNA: TGTGCCAGCAGCCAATATGGGGGCCGCACCGGGGAGCTGTTTTTT

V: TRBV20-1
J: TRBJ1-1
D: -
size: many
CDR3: CSAREQNTEAFF
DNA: TGCAGTGCTAGAGAACAGAACACTGAAGCTTTCTTT

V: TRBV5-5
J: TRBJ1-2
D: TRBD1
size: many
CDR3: CASSLGTGGRGYTF
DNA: TGTGCCAGCAGCTTGGGGACAGGGGGCCGAGGCTACACCTTC

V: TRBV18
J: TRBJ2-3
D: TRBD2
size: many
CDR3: CASSQGLAGVDTQYF
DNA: TGTGCCAGCTCACAGGGACTAGCGGGAGTGGATACGCAGTATTTT

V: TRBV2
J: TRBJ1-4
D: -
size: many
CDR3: CASSGSSTNEKLFF
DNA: TGTGCCAGCAGTGGCAGTTCAACTAATGAAAAACTGTTTTTT

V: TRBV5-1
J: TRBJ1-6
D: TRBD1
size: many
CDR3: CASSPGTGGSPLHF
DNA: TGCGCCAGCAGCCCCGGGACAGGGGGTTCACCCCTCCACTTT

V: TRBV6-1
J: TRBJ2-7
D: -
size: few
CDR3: CASRRDFSSYEQYF
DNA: TGTGCCAGCAGGCGGGACTTTAGCTCCTACGAGCAGTACTTC

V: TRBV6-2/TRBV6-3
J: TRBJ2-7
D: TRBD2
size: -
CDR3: CASSPTGRAISYEQYF
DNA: TGTGCCAGCAGCCCCACCGGGAGGGCCATCTCCTACGAGCAGTACTTC

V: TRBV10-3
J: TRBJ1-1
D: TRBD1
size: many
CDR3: CAIRRPDRENTEAFF
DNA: TGTGCCATCAGAAGACCGGACAGGGAGAACACTGAAGCTTTCTTT

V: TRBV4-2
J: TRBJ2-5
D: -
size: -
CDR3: CASSQDSETILYF
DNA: TGTGCCAGCAGCCAAGATTCGGAGACCATCCTGTACTTC

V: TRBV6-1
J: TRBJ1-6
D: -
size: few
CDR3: CASSLWGRGNSPLHF
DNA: TGTGCCAGCAGCCTTTGGGGACGGGGTAATTCACCCCTCCACTTT

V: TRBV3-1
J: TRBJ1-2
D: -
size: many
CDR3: CASSQDIGGYTF
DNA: TGTGCCAGCAGCCAAGACATAGGAGGCTACACCTTC

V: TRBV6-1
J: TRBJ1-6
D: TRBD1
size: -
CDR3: CASEELRGQGAYSPLHF
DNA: TGTGCCAGCGAAGAACTCCGGGGTCAGGGGGCGTACTCACCCCTCCACTTT

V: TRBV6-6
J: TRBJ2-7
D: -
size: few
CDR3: CASSYSEVSGYEQYF
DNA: TGTGCCAGCAGTTACTCCGAGGTTTCCGGCTACGAGCAGTACTTC

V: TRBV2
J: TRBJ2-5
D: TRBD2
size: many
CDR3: CASKPGLVETQYF
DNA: TGTGCCAGCAAGCCGGGACTAGTAGAGACCCAGTACTTC

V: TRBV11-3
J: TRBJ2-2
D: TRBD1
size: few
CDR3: CASSPEAGGYTGELFF
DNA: TGTGCCAGCAGCCCCGAGGCAGGGGGCTATACCGGGGAGCTGTTTTTT